This T cell receptor beta chain originates from a study of T-cell memory formation after mild COVID-19. Study-level results: Most CD4+ clones that shrank were in CM and EM, while CD8+ ones turned up in EMRA.

After 5'RACE with constant-segment primers, TCR alpha and TCR beta cDNA libraries carrying sample barcodes and UMIs were obtained. Using its own MiXCR run on the 5' RACE reads, TCRdb lists one record per CDR3 protein. This sample has about 110,000 distinct CDR3 sequences, with approximately 13% found just once. This clonotype has a count of ten or more. The antigen remains undetermined. V dropped 6 bases and J dropped 3 bases, with 9 bases sitting between them. The CDR3 has 12 amino acids. The receptor was isolated from an adult woman who had mild COVID-19 (a few samples of this study predate the infection). Cell type and time point are not known. The chain combines TRBV12-3 or TRBV12-4 with TRBJ2-7; no definite D call. The sequencing sample was made of PBMCs or a T cell subset sorted from them (not recorded which). CDR3 nucleotides: TGTGCCAGCAGCCCCGTAAGCTACGAGCAGTACTTC. Its protein product is CASSPVSYEQYF.